The 27 T cell receptor beta chains below come from one sample, sequenced in a study of T-cell memory formation after mild COVID-19. One entry per CDR3 protein results from TCRdb running MiXCR on the 5' RACE reads. The data show about 560,000 distinct CDR3 sequences, 15% to 20% seen once. The sample taken for sequencing was PBMCs or a T cell subset sorted from them (not recorded which). The receptor source for this set is an adult woman who had mild COVID-19 (a few samples of this study predate the infection). Cell type and time point are not known.

This clonotype has a handful of counts. The chain combines TRBV5-1 with TRBJ2-3; 14 bases map to TRBD2. J lost 2 bases, V lost 4 bases, and 6 bases had no gene match. This CDR3 contains 17 residues. The germline V gene encodes CDR1 SGHRS and CDR2 YFSETQ. The CDR3 sequence: CASSLATSGGATDTQYF. Written as DNA, the CDR3 is TGCGCCAGCAGCCTCGCGACTAGCGGGGGGGCCACAGATACGCAGTATTTT.

The count of this clonotype is one. Written as DNA, the CDR3 is TGTGCCAGCAGAGGACAGGGTCCTTCTTATGGCTACACCTTC. Encoded protein: CASRGQGPSYGYTF. V gene TRBV6-5 combines with J gene TRBJ1-2; TRBD1 aligns across 8 bases. Germline CDR1 and CDR2: MNHEY and SVGAGI. The junction had 8 bases not matched to a gene; V was cut back by 6 bases and J by 5 bases. CDR3 length equals 14 residues.

The J gene is TRBJ2-6, the V gene TRBV7-6; D perhaps matches TRBD1 (5 bases). V lost 1 base to trimming and J lost 0 bases, with 10 bases between them. CDR3 size: 17 residues. Germline V gene lookup returns CDR1 SGHVS and CDR2 FNYEAQ. The CDR3 here is CASSLEAQVSGANVLTF. In DNA form, the CDR3 reads TGTGCCAGCAGCTTAGAGGCACAGGTCTCTGGGGCCAACGTCCTGACTTTC.

V and J are TRBV18 and TRBJ2-7, with TRBD2 matching over 14 bases. Germline V gene lookup returns CDR1 KGHSH and CDR2 LQKENI. The length of the CDR3 is 15 residues. V lost 3 bases, J lost 5 bases, and 3 bases stayed unmatched. For the CDR3, the DNA is TGTGCCAGCTCACCGGGACTAGCGGGAGAACACGAGCAGTACTTC. Protein: CASSPGLAGEHEQYF.

There are a few counts of this clonotype. The chain couples TRBV6-5 to TRBJ2-4, with TRBD1 identical over 8 bases. The CDR3 spans 15 residues. The germline gives CDR1 MNHEY, CDR2 SVGAGI. Germline trimming cut 6 bases from V and 5 bases from J; bases unmatched to any gene: 9. For the CDR3, the DNA is TGTGCCAGCAGGCCCACCGGGACAGGACAAAACATTCAGTACTTC. Translated, it gives CASRPTGTGQNIQYF.

This clonotype was recorded a few times. The gene calls are TRBV7-9 and TRBJ2-1; D might be TRBD1 or TRBD2, each matching 5 bases. This CDR3 contains 18 residues. The germline V gene encodes CDR1 SEHNR and CDR2 FQNEAQ (reference sequence). V lost 1 base and J 3 bases, leaving 19 bases between the germline ends. CDR3 nucleotide sequence: TGTGCCAGCAGCTTAGTTCGGTGGCAGGGACCTATCTACAATGAGCAGTTCTTC. Amino acid sequence: CASSLVRWQGPIYNEQFF.

The chain joins TRBV19 to TRBJ1-1; the D is unclear. Germline V gives CDR1 LNHDA, CDR2 SQIVND (reference sequence). The CDR3 totals 12 residues. Trimming stripped 8 bases from V and 5 bases from J, with 12 bases between. The CDR3 spells CASFTRRTEAFF. The CDR3 DNA sequence: TGTGCCAGTTTCACCCGGCGGACTGAAGCTTTCTTT.

In this sample, this clonotype turned up many times. The rearrangement joins TRBV29-1 to TRBJ2-7, with D perhaps being TRBD1 or TRBD2 (5 bases each). The germline gives CDR1 SQVTM, CDR2 ANQGSEA. CDR3 length equals 12 residues. Trimming stripped 6 bases from V and 3 bases from J, with 12 bases between. CDR3 region: CSVPGGNYEQYF. The CDR3 nucleotides read TGCAGCGTGCCTGGGGGAAACTACGAGCAGTACTTC.

The chain employs TRBV6-1 and TRBJ1-2; possibly TRBD1 for D (6 bases). The CDR3 runs 13 residues. The V gene's germline CDR1 is MNHNS and CDR2 SASEGT. Trimming shortened V by 6 bases and J by 6 bases, and 14 bases separated the two germline ends. The CDR3 is CASREPGADGYTF. The CDR3 coding sequence is TGTGCCAGCAGGGAACCGGGGGCTGATGGCTACACCTTC.

This sequence joins TRBV12-3 or TRBV12-4 and TRBJ1-4; 8 bases agree with TRBD1. Trimming cost V 5 bases and J 7 bases; bases outside gene matches: 3. This CDR3 has 13 residues. The CDR3 nucleotides are TGTGCCAGCAGTACGGACAGGGCTGAAAAACTGTTTTTT. Encoded protein: CASSTDRAEKLFF.

This clonotype was seen many times. This sequence joins TRBV12-3 or TRBV12-4 and TRBJ1-6; D unclear. V dropped 5 bases and J dropped 7 bases, with 9 bases sitting between them. The CDR3 length is 13 residues. The CDR3 region is CASSPLGNSPLHF. The CDR3 region has the DNA TGTGCCAGCAGTCCCCTGGGCAATTCACCCCTCCACTTT.

The chain carries TRBV4-2 and TRBJ2-5, with TRBD1 identical over 7 bases. The CDR3 covers 17 residues. V lost 4 bases and J lost 1; bases outside the gene matches: 12. Germline V gene sequence: CDR1 LGHNA, CDR2 YNFKEQ. The CDR3 reads CASSLGRGRGIQETQYF. DNA of the CDR3: TGTGCCAGCAGCCTTGGGCGTGGCAGGGGGATCCAAGAGACCCAGTACTTC.

This chain joins TRBV20-1 and TRBJ2-3; D not certain. V lost 3 bases, J lost 6 bases, and 19 bases lay in between. CDR1 is DFQATT, CDR2 SNEGSKA, per germline (reference sequence). The length of the CDR3 is 15 residues. For the CDR3, the DNA is TGCAGTGCTAGGGCCGAAAGAACCAACCAGGATACGCAGTATTTT. It yields the protein CSARAERTNQDTQYF.

This clonotype was observed a single time. The chain couples TRBV7-2 to TRBJ1-2, with 7 bases lining up with TRBD1. Germline V gene lookup returns CDR1 SGHTA and CDR2 FQGNSA. Losses at the gene ends were 1 base for V and 7 bases for J; bases not matched to a gene: 3. The CDR3 is made up of 13 amino acids. As DNA, the CDR3 is TGTGCCAGCAGCTTAGATCAGGGGGGTGGCTACACCTTC. Encoded protein: CASSLDQGGGYTF. Drawing the rest from reference TRBV7-2 and TRBJ1-2, the complete variable domain is GAGVSQSPSNKVTEKGKDVELRCDPISGHTALYWYRQSLGQGLEFLIYFQGNSAPDKSGLPSDRFSAERTGGSVSTLTIQRTQQEDSAVYLCASSLDQGGGYTFGSGTRLTVV.

In this sample, this clonotype turned up a few times. The chain employs TRBV7-2 and TRBJ1-4, with 12 bases that match TRBD1. The J segment lost 5 bases and the V segment lost 5 bases, leaving 3 bases of the junction unmatched. The germline V gene encodes CDR1 SGHTA and CDR2 FQGNSA. This CDR3 spans 15 amino acids. The CDR3 DNA follows: TGTGCCAGCAGCGGGACAGGGGGCGCCAATGAAAAACTGTTTTTT. It is translated as CASSGTGGANEKLFF.

This clonotype was seen ten or more times. The chain has TRBV7-9 and TRBJ2-7; 12 bases fit TRBD2. CDR3 length: 15 residues. CDR1 is SEHNR and CDR2 is FQNEAQ in the germline V gene (reference sequence). With V trimmed by 6 bases and J by 6 bases, 9 bases remained unmatched. The DNA of the CDR3 is TGTGCCAGCAGTTCGACTAGCGGGGGTTCCGTCGAGCAGTACTTC. Translating it yields CASSSTSGGSVEQYF.

This clonotype was counted ten times or more. The chain uses TRBV27 and TRBJ1-1; D gene unclear. V lost 3 bases to trimming and J lost 1 base, with 6 bases between them. The CDR3 is made up of 13 amino acids. Germline CDR1 MNHEY, CDR2 SMNVEV (reference sequence). The CDR3 DNA reads TGTGCCAGCAGTTTTTTGCCGAACACTGAAGCTTTCTTT. Protein product: CASSFLPNTEAFF.

The chain recombines TRBV7-6 with TRBJ2-3, with 8 bases aligning to TRBD2. V gave up 3 bases and J gave up 6 bases; unmatched junction bases: 11. The CDR3 is made up of 16 amino acids. Germline-derived CDR1 and CDR2 are SGHVS and FNYEAQ. Here the CDR3 reads CASSFQEAGDQDTQYF. The CDR3 DNA is TGTGCCAGCAGCTTCCAAGAAGCGGGGGATCAGGATACGCAGTATTTT.

The CDR3 region is CASSARRGGWTGELFF. In nucleotides, the CDR3 is TGCGCCAGCAGCGCTCGGAGGGGGGGTTGGACCGGGGAGCTGTTTTTT. This chain connects TRBV4-1 to TRBJ2-2; D may be TRBD2 (7 bases). This CDR3 has 16 amino acids. Germline lookup yields CDR1 MGHRA and CDR2 YSYEKL. Trimming removed 5 bases at V and 5 bases at J, with 18 bases between.

The V call is TRBV20-1, the J call TRBJ2-7; a possible D gene is TRBD1 (6 bases). CDR1 and CDR2 (germline): DFQATT, SNEGSKA (reference sequence). The CDR3 runs to 13 residues. Deletions cut 5 bases from V and 0 bases from J, with 11 bases between. The CDR3 bases are TGCAGTGCTGAGAGGACAGACTCCTACGAGCAGTACTTC. This sequence encodes CSAERTDSYEQYF.

The chain employs TRBV4-3 and TRBJ1-1; D call uncertain. The V end lost 1 base, the J end lost 5 bases, and 11 bases lay between the germline ends. This CDR3 region has 14 residues. Per the germline V gene, CDR1 is LGHNA and CDR2 is YSLEER. DNA for the CDR3: TGCGCCAGCAGCCAAGCCCACAGCCGGACTGAAGCTTTCTTT. Protein product: CASSQAHSRTEAFF.

The V call is TRBV24-1, the J call TRBJ2-3; 8 bases match TRBD2. The CDR3 is 17 residues long. CDR1 and CDR2 from the germline V gene are KGHDR and SFDVKD. The junction had 11 bases not matched to a gene; V was cut back by 5 bases and J by 2 bases. CDR3 nucleotide sequence: TGTGCCACCAGTGTTTCGGGAGGGCCATTCGTCACAGATACGCAGTATTTT. This translates into CATSVSGGPFVTDTQYF.

This clonotype has ten or more counts. The rearrangement joins TRBV25-1 to TRBJ1-5; no reliable D call. The CDR3 contains 15 residues. V was clipped by 1 base and J by 6 bases, with 13 bases between them. Germline lookup yields CDR1 MGHDK and CDR2 SYGVNS. The CDR3 spells CASSESSDGIQPQHF. In nucleotides, the CDR3 is TGTGCCAGCAGTGAATCCTCGGACGGGATTCAGCCCCAGCATTTT. Complete variable domain (other parts from reference TRBV25-1 and TRBJ1-5): EADIYQTPRYLVIGTGKKITLECSQTMGHDKMYWYQQDPGMELHLIHYSYGVNSTEKGDLSSESTVSRIRTEHFPLTLESARPSHTSQYLCASSESSDGIQPQHFGDGTRLSIL.

This chain uses TRBV12-5 with TRBJ1-1; weak D call: TRBD1 (6 bases). Germline loops: CDR1 LGHNT, CDR2 FRNRAP. This CDR3 is built from 15 residues. V was trimmed by 3 bases and J by 5 bases, leaving 16 bases between them. The CDR3 sequence is CASGFTWGARTEAFF. For the CDR3, the DNA is TGTGCTAGTGGTTTTACGTGGGGGGCTAGAACTGAAGCTTTCTTT.

This chain links TRBV27 with TRBJ1-1, with D hard to call. This CDR3 spans 18 amino acids. Per germline, CDR1 MNHEY and CDR2 SMNVEV (reference sequence). V lost 8 bases and J 2 bases, leaving 27 bases between the germline ends. CDR3: CASASRLVSKRVNTEAFF. The CDR3 DNA reads TGTGCCAGCGCCTCCCGTTTGGTGTCCAAGCGAGTAAACACTGAAGCTTTCTTT.

V usage is TRBV7-2 and J usage is TRBJ2-4; 7 positions agree with TRBD1. This CDR3 is 16 amino acids long. V was pared by 3 bases and J by 0 bases, with 5 bases of the junction left unmatched. Per germline, CDR1 SGHTA and CDR2 FQGNSA. The CDR3 protein is CASSFRDRIAKNIQYF. CDR3 DNA: TGTGCCAGCAGCTTCCGGGACAGAATAGCCAAAAACATTCAGTACTTC.

This clonotype was seen a few times. This chain links TRBV20-1 with TRBJ2-1; 10 bases are a match to TRBD2. Germline V gene data show CDR1 as DFQATT and CDR2 as SNEGSKA (reference sequence). This CDR3 has 16 amino acids. The ends lost 2 bases at V and 7 bases at J; junction bases unmatched: 11. CDR3 nucleotide sequence: TGCAGTGCTAGATTACTAGCGGGAAGAATGTCGAATGAGCAGTTCTTC. Its protein is CSARLLAGRMSNEQFF.